This TCR beta chain was documented in a study of blood T cell repertoires in COVID-19. V was cut by 5 bases and J by 4 bases, with 6 bases left in between. Per the germline V gene, CDR1 is KGHSH and CDR2 is LQKENI. This CDR3 is built from 11 residues. This clone occurred once. The assay was immunoSEQ multiplex PCR, and TCRdb's table has in-frame clones only and misses some. The top ten hold 9% to 9.5% of the sample, which has approximately 280,000 clones, 88% seen once. The chain links TRBV18 to TRBJ2-7; D is unresolved. The receptor was derived from a man aged 18 to 35 with active or convalescent COVID-19. The sample comprised peripheral blood. CDR3 in amino acids: CASSTEYEQYF. The CDR3 DNA is TGTGCCAGCTCAACAGAATACGAGCAGTACTTC. The full variable domain, with the rest looked up from reference TRBV18 and TRBJ2-7, is NAGVMQNPRHLVRRRGQEARLRCSPMKGHSHVYWYRQLPEEGLKFMVYLQKENIIDESGMPKERFSAEFPKEGPSILRIQQVVRGDSAAYFCASSTEYEQYFGPGTRLTVT.